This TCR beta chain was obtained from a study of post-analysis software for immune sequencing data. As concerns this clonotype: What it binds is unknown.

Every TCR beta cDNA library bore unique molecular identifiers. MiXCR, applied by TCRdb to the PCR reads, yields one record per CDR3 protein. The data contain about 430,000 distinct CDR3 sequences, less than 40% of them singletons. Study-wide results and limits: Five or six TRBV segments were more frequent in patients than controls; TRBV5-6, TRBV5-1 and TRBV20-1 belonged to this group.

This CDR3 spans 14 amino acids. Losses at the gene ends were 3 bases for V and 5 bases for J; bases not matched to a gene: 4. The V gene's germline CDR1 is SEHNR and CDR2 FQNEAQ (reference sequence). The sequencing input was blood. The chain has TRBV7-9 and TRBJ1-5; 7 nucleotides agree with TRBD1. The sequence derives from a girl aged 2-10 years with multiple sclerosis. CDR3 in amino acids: CASSFGDSHQPQHF. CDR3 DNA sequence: TGTGCCAGCAGCTTCGGGGACAGCCATCAGCCCCAGCATTTT.